The 25 T cell receptor beta chains in this list originate from one sample, sequenced in a study of a mutant IDH1 vaccine in newly diagnosed glioma. Assay: immunoSEQ multiplex PCR; the TCRdb copy retains only in-frame clones and omits some. The repertoire holds over 80,000 clones, with more than 80% as singletons. No antigen has been assigned to these receptors. The time point denotes: week 47, end of study. Every vaccine dose comprised 300 ug of mutant IDH1 20-mer peptide plus topical imiquimod. Sequences were derived from PBMCs, sampled from a glioma patient whose treatment included an IDH1 peptide vaccine. The source is a man aged 35 to 55 with glioma.

The chain uses TRBV28 and TRBJ2-3; D gene unclear. CDR3 size: 12 residues. CDR1 is MDHEN and CDR2 is SYDVKM in the germline V gene. V was pared by 5 bases and J by 2 bases, with 5 bases between. CDR3 sequence reads: CASSVNTDTQYF. CDR3 in DNA: TGTGCCAGCAGTGTCAACACAGATACGCAGTATTTT.

The V and J genes are TRBV27 and TRBJ2-7; D may be TRBD1 (6 bases). V was cut by 6 bases and J by 0 bases, with 9 bases left in between. There are 13 residues in the CDR3. Germline CDR1 MNHEY, CDR2 SMNVEV (reference sequence). This CDR3 reads CASRGDTSYEQYF. The CDR3, as DNA: TGTGCCAGCAGGGGGGACACCTCCTACGAGCAGTACTTC.

This sequence joins TRBV14 and TRBJ2-1, with TRBD2 as a possible D gene (6 bases). The V end was cut by 5 bases, the J end by 4 bases, with 15 bases between. CDR1 is SGHDN and CDR2 is FVKESK in the germline V gene. There are 15 residues in the CDR3. The CDR3 region has the DNA TGTGCCAGCAGCGAGCTAGCGAGCAAATACAATGAGCAGTTCTTC. Protein sequence: CASSELASKYNEQFF.

DNA of the CDR3: TGCAGCGTTGAAGATCGAGGGGGCGAGGAGACCCAGTACTTC. This sequence encodes CSVEDRGGEETQYF. The chain uses TRBV29-1 and TRBJ2-5; 7 bases align to TRBD1. The CDR3 length is 14 residues. CDR1 and CDR2 (germline): SQVTM, ANQGSEA. The V gene end was trimmed by 0 bases and the J gene end by 5 bases; junction bases not matched to a gene: 6.

The genes are TRBV2 and TRBJ2-2; a weak D match, TRBD2 (6 bases). The V end was cut by 7 bases, the J end by 3 bases, with 12 bases between. This CDR3 is built from 14 residues. From germline, CDR1 is SNHLY and CDR2 FYNNEI. The DNA of the CDR3 is TGTGCCAGCAAGCCTGCGGGATACACCGGGGAGCTGTTTTTT. This sequence encodes CASKPAGYTGELFF.

The rearrangement joins TRBV7-2 to TRBJ1-4; 10 bases are a match to TRBD1. V lost 0 bases and J lost 10; bases outside the gene matches: 5. The CDR3 length is 15 residues. Germline V gene sequence: CDR1 SGHTA, CDR2 FQGNSA. The CDR3 loop reads CASSLAGQGERKLFF. The CDR3 DNA follows: TGTGCCAGCAGCTTAGCTGGACAGGGGGAGCGAAAACTGTTTTTT.

This clone came up once. The chain is built from TRBV21-1 and TRBJ2-5; the D segment call TRBD1 is taken from the table without a DNA check. TRBV21-1 is a documented pseudogene. This CDR3 spans 16 amino acids. The CDR3 spells CASSKGGGRGGETQYF. CDR3 coding DNA: TGTGCCAGCAGCAAAGGAGGGGGCAGGGGAGGAGAGACCCAGTACTTC.

V usage is TRBV30 and J usage is TRBJ2-1; D not certain. From germline, CDR1 is GTSNPN and CDR2 SVGIG (reference sequence). V was shortened by 1 base and J by 7 bases, with 8 bases between the two germline ends. CDR3 length equals 12 residues. CDR3 DNA: TGTGCCTGGAGTGGGACCGGGAATGAGCAGTTCTTC. This sequence encodes CAWSGTGNEQFF. Full variable domain (remainder filled in from reference TRBV30 and TRBJ2-1): SQTIHQWPATLVQPVGSPLSLECTVEGTSNPNLYWYRQAAGRGLQLLFYSVGIGQISSEVPQNLSASRPQDRQFILSSKKLLLSDSGFYLCAWSGTGNEQFFGPGTRLTVL.

The table lists this clone with many counts. The CDR3 here is CASSFSKSYNEQFF. DNA of the CDR3: TGTGCCAGCAGCTTTAGTAAATCCTACAATGAGCAGTTCTTC. V gene TRBV7-2 combines with J gene TRBJ2-1; D call uncertain. The CDR3 consists of 14 residues. Looked up from germline, CDR1 is SGHTA and CDR2 is FQGNSA. The ends were cut back, 3 bases at V and 1 base at J, with 7 bases in the middle. The variable domain in full, with the rest retrieved from reference TRBV7-2 and TRBJ2-1, is GAGVSQSPSNKVTEKGKDVELRCDPISGHTALYWYRQSLGQGLEFLIYFQGNSAPDKSGLPSDRFSAERTGGSVSTLTIQRTQQEDSAVYLCASSFSKSYNEQFFGPGTRLTVL.

The V gene is TRBV5-1, the J gene TRBJ1-1; TRBD1 matches 8 bases. Trimming removed 4 bases from V and 7 bases from J; junction bases left unmatched: 15. The CDR3 is made up of 16 amino acids. CDR1 and CDR2 (germline): SGHRS, YFSETQ. CDR3 in amino acids: CASSPVGAGGFNEAFF. CDR3 sequence (DNA): TGCGCCAGCAGCCCGGTAGGGGCAGGGGGCTTTAATGAAGCTTTCTTT.

This clone has a handful of counts. V is TRBV4-2 and J is TRBJ1-2, with D maybe TRBD1 (5 bases). The germline V gene has CDR1 LGHNA and CDR2 YNFKEQ. The CDR3 totals 14 residues. V was trimmed by 4 bases and J by 2 bases, leaving 11 bases between them. The CDR3 DNA sequence: TGTGCCAGCAGCCCCCTCGGGGGGAACTATGGCTACACCTTC. Its translation is CASSPLGGNYGYTF.

A few counts support this clone. One end of the junction is discordant with germline, which a read error may explain. The V gene is TRBV30, the J gene TRBJ1-1; D remains ambiguous. The CDR3 is 8 residues long. Per the germline V gene, CDR1 is GTSNPN and CDR2 is SVGIG (reference sequence). CDR3 DNA: TGTGCCTGCGGTAGGACGATATTT. Its protein is CACGRTIF.

The table lists this clone with a count of one. The chain links TRBV19 to TRBJ1-4, with D possibly being TRBD1 (5 bases). Germline CDR1 and CDR2: LNHDA and SQIVND (reference sequence). The CDR3 has 15 residues. V was clipped by 5 bases and J by 0 bases, with 10 bases between them. The CDR3 reads CASSLGGATNEKLFF. The CDR3 nucleotides read TGTGCCAGTAGTCTGGGGGGTGCAACTAATGAAAAACTGTTTTTT.

J is TRBJ2-1 and V is TRBV6-5; 9 bases align to TRBD2. The CDR3 sequence is 15 residues long. From germline, CDR1 is MNHEY and CDR2 SVGAGI. V lost 1 base and J lost 9; bases outside the gene matches: 7. DNA for the CDR3: TGTGCCAGCAGTTACTTGGCTAGCGGGGCTCGTGAGCAGTTCTTC. It codes for CASSYLASGAREQFF.

The chain carries TRBV19 and TRBJ2-5; TRBD1 is a possible D gene (5 bases). The CDR3 consists of 15 residues. Germline V lookup: CDR1 LNHDA, CDR2 SQIVND (reference sequence). V was shortened by 1 base and J by 5 bases, with 14 bases between the two germline ends. The CDR3 region has the DNA TGTGCCAGTAGTATAGGCCAGGGTGGTAAGGAGACCCAGTACTTC. Encoded protein: CASSIGQGGKETQYF.

V gene TRBV21-1 combines with J gene TRBJ1-2; no DNA check was done on the table's D call, TRBD1. TRBV21-1 is flagged as a pseudogene. The CDR3 is 16 amino acids. CDR3 DNA sequence: TGTGCCAGCAGCAAACCCCCGGGACAGGACTCTGACGGCTACACCTTC. It is translated as CASSKPPGQDSDGYTF.

The chain joins TRBV6-6 to TRBJ2-7; 8 bases map to TRBD1. The junction had 13 bases not matched to a gene; V was cut back by 6 bases and J by 6 bases. CDR3 length: 15 residues. Germline V gene lookup returns CDR1 MNHNY and CDR2 SVGAGI (reference sequence). Here the CDR3 DNA reads TGTGCCAGCAGGCCCGGGACAGGTGCCATAAGCGAGCAGTACTTC. Amino acid sequence: CASRPGTGAISEQYF.

The chain links TRBV27 to TRBJ2-7, with 8 bases fitting TRBD2. The J segment lost 4 bases and the V segment lost 2 bases, leaving 4 bases of the junction unmatched. This CDR3 region has 14 residues. Germline V gene sequence: CDR1 MNHEY, CDR2 SMNVEV (reference sequence). In DNA form, the CDR3 reads TGTGCCAGCAGTTTAGACGGGAGGGCTTACGAGCAGTACTTC. Amino acids: CASSLDGRAYEQYF.

This clone showed up just once. This chain connects TRBV25-1 to TRBJ1-3; weak D call: TRBD1 (5 bases). The CDR3 covers 16 residues. CDR1 and CDR2 (germline): MGHDK, SYGVNS. Trimming stripped 6 bases from V and 4 bases from J, with 19 bases between. CDR3 region: CASSTMGGGHGNTIYF. CDR3 nucleotides: TGTGCCAGCAGCACCATGGGGGGGGGTCACGGAAACACCATATATTTT. Variable domain in full (rest from reference TRBV25-1 and TRBJ1-3): EADIYQTPRYLVIGTGKKITLECSQTMGHDKMYWYQQDPGMELHLIHYSYGVNSTEKGDLSSESTVSRIRTEHFPLTLESARPSHTSQYLCASSTMGGGHGNTIYFGEGSWLTVV.

The chain couples TRBV4-2 to TRBJ2-5; 8 bases match TRBD1. CDR3 length: 15 residues. V was pared by 4 bases and J by 1 base, with 5 bases of the junction left unmatched. Germline CDR1 is LGHNA and CDR2 is YNFKEQ. DNA of the CDR3: TGTGCCAGCAGCCTCACCAGGGGGCCCCAAGAGACCCAGTACTTC. The encoded protein is CASSLTRGPQETQYF.

This chain uses TRBV27 with TRBJ1-2; 8 bases fit TRBD1. Losses at the gene ends were 5 bases for V and 8 bases for J; bases not matched to a gene: 19. This CDR3 has 17 residues. Germline CDR1 is MNHEY and CDR2 is SMNVEV (reference sequence). DNA for the CDR3: TGTGCCAGCAGTACCTGGACAGGGAGGGGGTTGTGGCGGGGCTACACCTTC. As protein: CASSTWTGRGLWRGYTF.

The chain carries TRBV2 and TRBJ1-6; 7 nucleotides agree with TRBD1. The CDR3 contains 14 residues. The germline V gene encodes CDR1 SNHLY and CDR2 FYNNEI. V shed 4 bases, J shed 6 bases, and the junction held 3 bases outside the gene matches. CDR3 amino acids: CASSAAGGNSPLHF. The CDR3 region has the DNA TGTGCCAGCAGTGCGGCAGGGGGTAATTCACCCCTCCACTTT. The full variable domain, in which reference TRBV2 and TRBJ1-6 provide the parts outside the CDR3, is EPEVTQTPSHQVTQMGQEVILRCVPISNHLYFYWYRQILGQKVEFLVSFYNNEISEKSEIFDDQFSVERPDGSNFTLKIRSTKLEDSAMYFCASSAAGGNSPLHFGNGTRLTVT.

The count of this clone is one. Additional DNA sequences in this sample encode the identical CDR3. V usage is TRBV19 and J usage is TRBJ2-1; 10 bases fit TRBD1. CDR3 length: 12 residues. V was clipped by 6 bases and J by 16 bases; unmatched bases: 9. Per the germline V gene, CDR1 is LNHDA and CDR2 is SQIVND (reference sequence). The DNA for the CDR3 is TGTGCCAGTAGGGGACAGGGGCAGGCGCAATTCTTC. It encodes CASRGQGQAQFF.

In nucleotides, the CDR3 is TGTGCCAGCAGTTCCCTACAGGGTTCCCATCAGCCCCAGCATTTT. Residues: CASSSLQGSHQPQHF. The chain couples TRBV6-5 to TRBJ1-5, with a tentative D call TRBD1 (6 bases). The ends were cut back, 4 bases at V and 5 bases at J, with 15 bases in the middle. CDR1 is MNHEY, CDR2 SVGAGI, per germline. This CDR3 contains 15 residues.

The chain joins TRBV10-1 to TRBJ2-3; TRBD1 matches at 9 bases. The CDR3 consists of 16 residues. The trim removed 4 bases at V and 1 base at J, leaving 6 bases unmatched. Per germline, CDR1 WNHNN and CDR2 SYGVQD (reference sequence). Here the CDR3 DNA reads TGCGCCAGCAGTGGCGGAACAGGGGGCCGCACAGATACGCAGTATTTT. It codes for CASSGGTGGRTDTQYF.